This T cell receptor beta chain was identified during a study of vaccination and CD4 T cells after COVID-19. Study at large: Convalescent individuals numbered four females and six males, two being Hispanic. Stimulation used overlapping spike peptides from SARS-CoV-2, HCoV-NL63, HCoV-OC43 and HCoV-229E.

The treatment was: roughly ten-day PBMC culture with coronavirus spike peptide pools or control peptides (ViraFEST assay). This clonotype was picked up one time. Its specificity is not known. The assay that was used to sequence DNA from cultured CD4+ T cells was the Oncomine TCR Beta short-read assay. Each CDR3 protein gets one entry after TCRdb re-called the PCR reads with MiXCR. The sample records about 4,000 distinct CDR3 sequences, more than 30% being singletons. The CDR3 sequence is 14 residues long. The germline V gene has CDR1 SGHNT and CDR2 YYREEE (reference sequence). V lost 1 base to trimming and J lost 3 bases, with 10 bases between them. Study results and limitations: Convalescent patients' vaccine-specific clones were spike mono-reactive in 304 of 307 cases.

V usage is TRBV5-4 and J usage is TRBJ1-1; a weak D match, TRBD1 (6 bases). The sequence was obtained from a human donor who had recovered from COVID-19. Material for sequencing was CD4+ T cells from blood, cultured in vitro. The DNA of the CDR3 is TGTGCCAGCAGCTTGTCAGGGGATGACACTGAAGCTTTCTTT. It codes for CASSLSGDDTEAFF.